The 27 T cell receptor beta chains listed next were all sequenced from one sample in a study of blood T cells in healthy people across ages (dated by TCRdb to between 2015 and 2017). Receptor libraries were prepared by 5' RACE. These reads were obtained on an Illumina HiSeq 2500. A second PCR of about 6 to 12 cycles was run with a J-beta primer mix and a sample-barcoded 5' primer. TCRdb itself trimmed the public reads at Q25 with fastp, ran MiXCR and retained productive beta chains. Every distinct CDR3 protein forms one entry, paired with its most common genes and DNA. This sample comprises about 970,000 distinct CDR3 sequences, just over 50% of them detected only once. The top ten clones comprise about a fifth of the sample. The sequenced material came from blood. The source of these receptors is a woman aged 55-70 years in good health.

This chain connects TRBV4-1 to TRBJ1-4; D is perhaps TRBD1 (5 bases). V dropped 7 bases and J dropped 1 base, with 13 bases sitting between them. Germline CDR1 and CDR2: MGHRA and YSYEKL. The CDR3 is made up of 15 amino acids. The CDR3 nucleotides are TGCGCCAGCAATGCAGGGTCGGTAACTAATGAAAAACTGTTTTTT. It translates to CASNAGSVTNEKLFF.

The chain couples TRBV5-6 to TRBJ2-1, with D possibly TRBD2 on 6 matching bases. The CDR3 contains 18 residues. The germline V and J ends were trimmed by 4 bases and 7 bases, with 27 bases remaining between them. CDR1 is SGHDT and CDR2 is YYEEEE in the germline V gene. The CDR3 DNA is TGTGCCAGCAGCGGGACGGCAGGATGGAGGGGAGTGGTGAATGAGCAGTTCTTC. Translating gives CASSGTAGWRGVVNEQFF.

The CDR3: CASLKVLRAGLDTQYF. The CDR3 DNA is TGTGCCAGCTTGAAGGTCTTACGAGCGGGCCTAGATACGCAGTATTTT. The V call is TRBV6-4, the J call TRBJ2-3; D might be TRBD2 (6 bases). The CDR3 totals 16 residues. Germline V gene sequence: CDR1 MRHNA, CDR2 SNTAGT. V lost 8 bases and J lost 5, with 23 bases in between.

The rearrangement uses TRBV29-1 and TRBJ2-5; 11 nucleotides match TRBD2. Germline V gene sequence: CDR1 SQVTM, CDR2 ANQGSEA. J was trimmed by 4 bases and V by 2 bases; bases with no gene match: 9. The CDR3 loop spans 16 amino acids. Here the CDR3 reads CSVELGTLAGGETQYF. In nucleotides, the CDR3 is TGCAGCGTTGAATTGGGGACCCTAGCGGGAGGAGAGACCCAGTACTTC.

V and J are TRBV5-1 and TRBJ2-7, with 7 bases matching TRBD2. The J segment lost 4 bases and the V segment lost 0 bases, leaving 4 bases of the junction unmatched. This CDR3 has 14 amino acids. The germline CDR1 and CDR2 sequences are SGHRS and YFSETQ. CDR3 sequence (DNA): TGCGCCAGCAGCTTGGGGCGGGAGTGGTACGAGCAGTACTTC. This gives the protein CASSLGREWYEQYF.

V usage is TRBV12-3 or TRBV12-4 and J usage is TRBJ2-7; TRBD1 might be the D (6 bases). Trimming cost V 6 bases and J 5 bases, with 11 bases left between them. The CDR3 has 12 amino acids. As DNA, the CDR3 is TGTGCCAGCAGCCAGTACAGGGACGAGCAGTACTTC. This gives the protein CASSQYRDEQYF.

This clonotype was counted at least ten times. The chain uses TRBV4-2 and TRBJ1-1, with 11 bases matching TRBD1. V gave up 1 base and J gave up 4 bases; unmatched junction bases: 11. This CDR3 comprises 18 residues. Per germline, CDR1 LGHNA and CDR2 YNFKEQ. This CDR3 reads CASSQGHRLGQGGTEAFF. DNA of the CDR3: TGTGCCAGCAGCCAAGGACACCGTCTGGGACAGGGGGGCACTGAAGCTTTCTTT.

V gene TRBV4-1 combines with J gene TRBJ1-2; 9 bases are a match to TRBD1. Germline loops: CDR1 MGHRA, CDR2 YSYEKL. The CDR3 contains 15 residues. The V gene end was trimmed by 2 bases and the J gene end by 7 bases; junction bases not matched to a gene: 8. CDR3 bases: TGCGCCAGCAGCCAACCCGGGACAGGGTATGGTGGCTACACCTTC. Residues: CASSQPGTGYGGYTF.

The chain couples TRBV6-2 or TRBV6-3 to TRBJ2-3; D ambiguous. V shed 2 bases and J shed 6 bases, with 12 bases lying between them. This CDR3 has 14 residues. Germline assignment: CDR1 MNHEY and CDR2 SVGEGT. The CDR3 bases are TGTGCCAGCAGTTACCGTCGTGGAATCGATACGCAGTATTTT. Translation: CASSYRRGIDTQYF.

This clonotype was seen only once. The chain combines TRBV2 with TRBJ2-7, with D perhaps TRBD1 (6 bases). CDR1 SNHLY and CDR2 FYNNEI come from the germline V gene. Trimming pared 6 bases from V and 5 bases from J, leaving 23 bases between. This CDR3 has 16 residues. The CDR3 loop reads CASSPVWQQGAHEQYF. The CDR3 bases are TGTGCCAGCAGCCCCGTATGGCAACAGGGCGCCCACGAGCAGTACTTC.

As DNA, the CDR3 is TGTGCCACCTCAAGCGGGGTCCTAGCCAAAAACATTCAGTACTTC. It specifies CATSSGVLAKNIQYF. This chain connects TRBV15 to TRBJ2-4; TRBD2 matches 7 bases. The CDR3 runs to 15 residues. V lost 8 bases to trimming and J lost 0 bases; unmatched junction nucleotides: 7. The germline V gene has CDR1 LNHNV and CDR2 YYDKDF (reference sequence).

This clonotype was seen a few times. This rearrangement joins TRBV7-2 to TRBJ1-4, with D perhaps matching TRBD1 (6 bases). Germline CDR1 and CDR2: SGHTA and FQGNSA. V was trimmed by 5 bases and J by 1 base, leaving 14 bases between them. CDR3 length: 16 residues. The CDR3 is CASSRDRPGTNEKLFF. Written as DNA, the CDR3 is TGTGCCAGCAGCCGAGACAGGCCGGGAACTAATGAAAAACTGTTTTTT.

The chain is built from TRBV15 and TRBJ2-3; the match to TRBD1 covers 7 bases. The CDR3 contains 16 residues. Looked up from germline, CDR1 is LNHNV and CDR2 is YYDKDF (reference sequence). V shed 0 bases and J 6 bases; nucleotides not matched to a gene: 9. The CDR3 region has the DNA TGTGCCACCAGCAGAGAAGACAGGGATCACAGGGATACGCAGTATTTT. Its protein product is CATSREDRDHRDTQYF.

This clonotype was found a few times. The gene calls are TRBV7-9 and TRBJ2-1, with unresolved D. Trimming removed 1 base from V and 0 bases from J, with 10 bases in between. Germline values: CDR1 SEHNR, CDR2 FQNEAQ (reference sequence). The CDR3 consists of 16 residues. CDR3 DNA: TGTGCCAGCAGCTTAGATAGGGCAAGCTCCTACAATGAGCAGTTCTTC. Amino acids: CASSLDRASSYNEQFF.

V and J are TRBV6-5 and TRBJ1-6, with D possibly matching TRBD1 (6 bases). The CDR3 totals 15 residues. CDR1 and CDR2 (germline): MNHEY, SVGAGI. V was cut by 5 bases and J by 4 bases, with 12 bases left in between. As DNA, the CDR3 is TGTGCCAGCAGTGAATGGACAGCATATAATTCACCCCTCCACTTT. Residues: CASSEWTAYNSPLHF.

This clonotype was picked up many times. The rearrangement links TRBV3-1 to TRBJ2-7, with TRBD1 matching over 12 bases. The junction had 4 bases not matched to a gene; V was cut back by 4 bases and J by 6 bases. CDR1 is LGHDT, CDR2 YNNKEL, per germline (reference sequence). The CDR3 covers 14 residues. CDR3: CASSLGTGGIEQYF. As DNA, the CDR3 is TGTGCCAGCAGCCTGGGGACAGGGGGCATCGAGCAGTACTTC.

This chain connects TRBV7-8 to TRBJ2-5; D is perhaps TRBD1 (7 bases). Germline CDR1 is SGHVS and CDR2 is FQNEAQ. This CDR3 contains 13 residues. Trimming removed 8 bases from V and 5 bases from J, with 15 bases in between. CDR3 bases: TGTGCCAGCGGACAGGTCGGAGGGGAGACCCAGTACTTC. Its translation is CASGQVGGETQYF.

This clonotype has only a few counts. This chain links TRBV20-1 with TRBJ2-1; 14 positions agree with TRBD2. Germline V gene sequence: CDR1 DFQATT, CDR2 SNEGSKA (reference sequence). V gave up 6 bases and J gave up 5 bases; unmatched junction bases: 6. The CDR3 loop spans 15 amino acids. Here the CDR3 reads CSAAGTSGRDNEQFF. CDR3 sequence (DNA): TGCAGTGCAGCCGGGACTAGCGGGAGAGACAATGAGCAGTTCTTC.

This clonotype was counted only a few times. The J gene is TRBJ1-2, the V gene TRBV4-3; a possible D gene is TRBD1 (5 bases). Trimming took 1 base from V and 8 from J, leaving 14 bases between them. This CDR3 comprises 14 residues. CDR1 and CDR2 from the germline V gene are LGHNA and YSLEER. Here the CDR3 reads CASSQGVWGDGYTF. CDR3 sequence (DNA): TGCGCCAGCAGCCAAGGGGTGTGGGGGGACGGCTACACCTTC.

This CDR3 is CASSSPGQGKSSGYTF. CDR3 in DNA: TGCGCCAGCAGCAGCCCGGGACAGGGGAAGAGTAGCGGCTACACCTTC. The rearrangement links TRBV5-1 to TRBJ1-2; 10 bases line up with TRBD1. Germline V gives CDR1 SGHRS, CDR2 YFSETQ. The CDR3 length is 16 residues. The V gene end was trimmed by 4 bases and the J gene end by 8 bases; junction bases not matched to a gene: 14.

The chain uses TRBV3-1 and TRBJ2-2; D is perhaps TRBD1 or TRBD2 (5 bases each). Trimming took off 4 bases at V and 7 bases at J, with 16 bases between the two ends. CDR1 LGHDT and CDR2 YNNKEL come from the germline V gene (reference sequence). CDR3 length equals 15 residues. The CDR3 sequence: CASSLLTERDGELFF. The CDR3 DNA sequence: TGTGCCAGCAGCCTACTGACAGAACGGGACGGGGAGCTGTTTTTT.

The chain uses TRBV7-2 and TRBJ2-6; D is possibly TRBD1 (5 bases). V was trimmed by 3 bases and J by 2 bases, leaving 14 bases between them. CDR1 and CDR2 from the germline V gene are SGHTA and FQGNSA. CDR3 length: 17 residues. The CDR3 DNA follows: TGTGCCAGCAGCTTCGCTCCCCAGGGTGCTGGGGCCAACGTCCTGACTTTC. Its translation is CASSFAPQGAGANVLTF.

This clonotype was counted a few times. This sequence joins TRBV5-6 and TRBJ2-7; TRBD1 aligns across 7 bases. This CDR3 spans 16 amino acids. The V and J ends lost 8 bases and 2 bases, in that order; junction bases with no gene match: 16. Germline V lookup: CDR1 SGHDT, CDR2 YYEEEE. Written as DNA, the CDR3 is TGTGCCAGTAGTCAACCGCCTACAGGGGAAGCCTACGAGCAGTACTTC. Protein sequence: CASSQPPTGEAYEQYF.

This clonotype was detected a few times. V is TRBV24-1 and J is TRBJ2-7; D gene unclear. Trimming pared 4 bases from V and 1 base from J, leaving 4 bases between. Germline V gene data show CDR1 as KGHDR and CDR2 as SFDVKD. The CDR3 has 12 amino acids. The CDR3 bases are TGTGCCACCAGTGACGGGTCCTACGAGCAGTACTTC. This encodes CATSDGSYEQYF.

The chain has TRBV5-5 and TRBJ2-5, with D perhaps matching TRBD1 or TRBD2 (5 bases each). The V end lost 3 bases, the J end lost 5 bases, and 17 bases lay between the germline ends. Germline CDR1 reads SGHKS; CDR2 reads YYEKEE (reference sequence). This CDR3 is 15 amino acids long. CDR3: CASSSRGLGVETQYF. CDR3 bases: TGTGCCAGCAGCTCCCGAGGCTTGGGGGTGGAGACCCAGTACTTC.

This clonotype was detected ten times or more. The J gene is TRBJ1-5, the V gene TRBV6-5; possible D gene TRBD1, 5 bases. CDR1 is MNHEY, CDR2 SVGAGI, per germline. This CDR3 contains 13 residues. V dropped 2 bases and J dropped 5 bases, with 7 bases sitting between them. In DNA form, the CDR3 reads TGTGCCAGCAGTTACGACAGAGATCAGCCCCAGCATTTT. Translating it yields CASSYDRDQPQHF.

This chain uses TRBV7-9 with TRBJ2-1; 12 nucleotides agree with TRBD2. Looked up from germline, CDR1 is SEHNR and CDR2 is FQNEAQ (reference sequence). V was clipped by 1 base and J by 9 bases; unmatched bases: 4. This CDR3 region has 15 residues. In DNA form, the CDR3 reads TGTGCCAGCAGCTTAGATACTAGCGGGAGGACTGAGCAGTTCTTC. Encoded protein: CASSLDTSGRTEQFF.